The source of this T cell receptor beta chain is a study of CD8 T cells in ankylosing spondylitis (dated by TCRdb to about 2017). For the wider study: T cell receptor beta repertoires were profiled in healthy donors and ankylosing spondylitis patients so that disease-linked TCR variants could be found. The whole study cohort included some 100 healthy donors and roughly 24 ankylosing spondylitis patients. Peripheral blood samples were taken, and synovial fluid was additionally collected from ankylosing spondylitis patients.

A note on this clonotype: The specificity of this receptor is unknown. No base quality values were provided; no much bigger clone lies one nucleotide off.

The CDR3 spans 15 residues, from the cysteine through the phenylalanine. Only the CDR3 portion is preserved as DNA: 45 bases, with reading frame beginning at the first base. V is cut back by 3 bases and J by 6 bases, with 10 bases in the junction unmatched. Sequences SGHTS (CDR1) and YDEGEE (CDR2) are obtained from the germline V gene. Beyond this particular receptor, the publication reports: Some motif variants were previously reported in synovial fluid and blood of reactive arthritis patients, suggesting common disease-initiation mechanisms. Blood from ankylosing spondylitis patients appeared to be characterized by a TCR beta motif composed of eight highly homologous amino acid variants. In peripheral blood, the disease-linked clones were found at relatively low frequencies and had a CD8+ phenotype. According to the report, matched synovial fluid samples from ankylosing spondylitis patients were significantly enriched for the disease-linked clones.

The instrument was an Illumina HiSeq 2500. Quantitative 5'-RACE with molecular barcodes was used to prepare TCR beta libraries. The source study handled its data this way. A new computational method, built on a probabilistic model of VDJ rearrangement, was used to identify disease-linked TCR variants. TCRdb reran the public reads through fastp at Q25 and MiXCR, keeping productive beta chains. Each CDR3 protein appears once, grouped with its most common genes and DNA. The V and J calls were determined by TCRdb, not by the authors. Recorded for this sample are some 240,000 distinct CDR3 sequences; about 20% of them occurred a single time. About a third of the sample belongs to the ten largest clones.

The sequence was collected from a male donor with ankylosing spondylitis or in good health (not recorded which). The V and J segments used are TRBV5-8 and TRBJ2-3; 7 central bases correspond to TRBD2. Specimen: blood, either unsorted or a sorted T cell fraction (not recorded which). At the DNA level, the sequence is TGTGCCAGCAGCTCGAGCGGGAACCATAGGGATACGCAGTATTTT. Translated, this gives CASSSSGNHRDTQYF.